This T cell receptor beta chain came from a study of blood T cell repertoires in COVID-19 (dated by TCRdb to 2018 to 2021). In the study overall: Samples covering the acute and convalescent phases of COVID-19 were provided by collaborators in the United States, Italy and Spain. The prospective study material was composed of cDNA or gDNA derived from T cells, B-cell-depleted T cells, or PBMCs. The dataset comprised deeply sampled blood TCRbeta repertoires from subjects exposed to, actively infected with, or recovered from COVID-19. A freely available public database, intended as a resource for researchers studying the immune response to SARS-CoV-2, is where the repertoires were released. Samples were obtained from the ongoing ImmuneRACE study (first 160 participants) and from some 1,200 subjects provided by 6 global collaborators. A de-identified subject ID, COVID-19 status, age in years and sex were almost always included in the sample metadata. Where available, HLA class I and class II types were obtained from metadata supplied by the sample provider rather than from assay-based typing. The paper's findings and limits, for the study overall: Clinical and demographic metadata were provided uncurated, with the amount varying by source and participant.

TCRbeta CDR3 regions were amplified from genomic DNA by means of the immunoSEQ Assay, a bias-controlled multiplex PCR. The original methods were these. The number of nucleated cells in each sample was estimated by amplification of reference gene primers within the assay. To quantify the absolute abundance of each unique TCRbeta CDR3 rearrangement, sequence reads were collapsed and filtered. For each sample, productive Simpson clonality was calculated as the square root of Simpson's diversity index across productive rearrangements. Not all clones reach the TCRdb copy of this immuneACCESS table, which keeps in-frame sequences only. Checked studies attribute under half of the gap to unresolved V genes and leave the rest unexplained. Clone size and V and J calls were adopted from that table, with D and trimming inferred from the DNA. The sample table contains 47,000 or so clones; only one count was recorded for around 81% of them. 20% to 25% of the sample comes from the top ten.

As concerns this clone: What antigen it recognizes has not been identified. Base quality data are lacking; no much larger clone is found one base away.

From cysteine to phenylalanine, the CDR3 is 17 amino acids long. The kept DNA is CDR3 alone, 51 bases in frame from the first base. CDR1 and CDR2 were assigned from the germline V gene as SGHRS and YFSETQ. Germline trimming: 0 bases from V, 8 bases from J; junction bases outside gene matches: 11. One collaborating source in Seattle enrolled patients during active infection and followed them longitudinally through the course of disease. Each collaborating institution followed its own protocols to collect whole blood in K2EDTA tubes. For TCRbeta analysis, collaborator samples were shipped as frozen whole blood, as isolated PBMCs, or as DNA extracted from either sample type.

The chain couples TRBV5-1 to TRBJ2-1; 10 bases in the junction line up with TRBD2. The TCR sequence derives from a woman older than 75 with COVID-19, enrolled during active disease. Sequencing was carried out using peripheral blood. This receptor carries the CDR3 CASSLAASGSLQHEQFF. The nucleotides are TGCGCCAGCAGCTTGGCAGCTAGCGGGAGTCTACAACATGAGCAGTTCTTC.